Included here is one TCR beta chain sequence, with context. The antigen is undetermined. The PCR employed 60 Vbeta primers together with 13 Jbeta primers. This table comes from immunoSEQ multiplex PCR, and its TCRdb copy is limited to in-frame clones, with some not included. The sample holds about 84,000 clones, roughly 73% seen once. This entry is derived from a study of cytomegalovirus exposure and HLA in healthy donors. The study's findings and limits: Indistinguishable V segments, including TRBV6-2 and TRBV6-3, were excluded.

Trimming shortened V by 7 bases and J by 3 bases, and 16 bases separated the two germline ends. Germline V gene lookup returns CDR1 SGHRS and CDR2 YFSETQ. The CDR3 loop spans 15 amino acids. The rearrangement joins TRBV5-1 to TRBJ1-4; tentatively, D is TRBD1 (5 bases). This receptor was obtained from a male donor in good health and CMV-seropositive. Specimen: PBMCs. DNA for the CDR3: TGCGCCAGCCAGACAGTGGGGGAGGCTAATGAAAAACTGTTTTTT. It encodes CASQTVGEANEKLFF.